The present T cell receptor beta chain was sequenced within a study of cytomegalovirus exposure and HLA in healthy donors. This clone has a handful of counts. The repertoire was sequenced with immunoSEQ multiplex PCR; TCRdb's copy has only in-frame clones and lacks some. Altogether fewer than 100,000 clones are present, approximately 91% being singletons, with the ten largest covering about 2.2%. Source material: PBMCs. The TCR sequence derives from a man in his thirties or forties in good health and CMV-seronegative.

Here the CDR3 reads CASSRTQGSAFF. The CDR3 DNA reads as TGTGCCAGCAGCCGAACACAGGGCTCAGCTTTCTTT. J is TRBJ1-1 and V is TRBV28; the D gene is possibly TRBD1 (6 bases). CDR1 MDHEN and CDR2 SYDVKM come from the germline V gene. V gave up 6 bases and J gave up 10 bases, with 15 bases separating them. CDR3 size: 12 residues. The full variable domain, completed using reference TRBV28 and TRBJ1-1, is DVKVTQSSRYLVKRTGEKVFLECVQDMDHENMFWYRQDPGLGLRLIYFSYDVKMKEKGDIPEGYSVSREKKERFSLILESASTNQTSMYLCASSRTQGSAFFGQGTRLTVV.